These 26 T cell receptor beta chains were sequenced from one sample in a study of cytomegalovirus exposure and HLA in healthy donors. The primer mix had 60 Vbeta and 13 Jbeta primers. The table came from immunoSEQ multiplex PCR; TCRdb's copy has only in-frame clones and leaves some out. This table has around 98,000 clones, around 70% appearing once. The material sequenced was PBMCs. The receptors come from a female donor in good health and CMV-seronegative.

CDR3 in amino acids: CASSSGGAGTGNEQYF. The CDR3, as DNA: TGTGCCAGCAGTTCGGGGGGAGCCGGGACAGGGAACGAGCAGTACTTC. The chain links TRBV28 to TRBJ2-7, with 9 bases identical to TRBD1. CDR3 length: 16 amino acids. The junction had 12 bases not matched to a gene; V was cut back by 4 bases and J by 5 bases. The germline CDR1 and CDR2 sequences are MDHEN and SYDVKM.

This chain connects TRBV2 to TRBJ1-3; TRBD1 is a possible D gene (5 bases). This CDR3 is built from 16 residues. The V gene's germline CDR1 is SNHLY and CDR2 FYNNEI. V lost 6 bases, J lost 0 bases, and 15 bases lay in between. The CDR3 is CASSGDRSYSGNTIYF. In nucleotides, the CDR3 is TGTGCCAGCAGCGGTGACAGATCCTACTCTGGAAACACCATATATTTT.

V usage is TRBV7-8 and J usage is TRBJ1-3; tentative D call: TRBD1 (5 bases). V was shortened by 3 bases and J by 0 bases, with 9 bases between the two germline ends. The germline V gene has CDR1 SGHVS and CDR2 FQNEAQ. CDR3 size: 15 residues. Here the CDR3 DNA reads TGTGCCAGCAGCTTCAGCGGGGGCTCTGGAAACACCATATATTTT. Its protein is CASSFSGGSGNTIYF. The full variable domain, with the rest looked up from reference TRBV7-8 and TRBJ1-3, is GAGVSQSPRYKVAKRGQDVALRCDPISGHVSLFWYQQALGQGPEFLTYFQNEAQLDKSGLPSDRFFAERPEGSVSTLKIQRTQQEDSAVYLCASSFSGGSGNTIYFGEGSWLTVV.

The chain carries TRBV19 and TRBJ2-6, with D unresolved. CDR3 length: 15 residues. Trimming removed 5 bases from V and 7 bases from J, with 15 bases in between. Germline V gives CDR1 LNHDA, CDR2 SQIVND (reference sequence). CDR3 coding DNA: TGTGCCAGTAGTGAGCACGGTCGTGGTGCCAACGTCCTGACTTTC. It is translated as CASSEHGRGANVLTF. The full variable domain, with the rest looked up from reference TRBV19 and TRBJ2-6, is DGGITQSPKYLFRKEGQNVTLSCEQNLNHDAMYWYRQDPGQGLRLIYYSQIVNDFQKGDIAEGYSVSREKKESFPLTVTSAQKNPTAFYLCASSEHGRGANVLTFGAGSRLTVL.

The chain carries TRBV7-2 and TRBJ1-2, with TRBD1 matching 7 bases. The germline V gene has CDR1 SGHTA and CDR2 FQGNSA. The CDR3 is made up of 14 amino acids. Trimming took 4 bases from V and 2 from J; bases not matched to a gene: 4. Written as DNA, the CDR3 is TGTGCCAGCAGCTGGGACAGAAGCAACTATGGCTACACCTTC. It yields the protein CASSWDRSNYGYTF.

The J gene is TRBJ2-6, the V gene TRBV25-1; perhaps TRBD1 as D (6 bases). This CDR3 region has 14 residues. Germline CDR1 reads MGHDK; CDR2 reads SYGVNS. The V end was cut by 8 bases, the J end by 3 bases, with 11 bases between. In DNA, the CDR3 is TGTGCCAGCGCGAGGGGGAGTGGGGCCAACGTCCTGACTTTC. Protein product: CASARGSGANVLTF.

The rearrangement links TRBV4-1 to TRBJ1-4; D is undetermined. The CDR3 sequence is 16 residues long. Trimming pared 1 base from V and 4 bases from J, leaving 13 bases between. CDR1 and CDR2 (germline): MGHRA, YSYEKL. The CDR3 sequence is CASSQGEAAFNEKLFF. CDR3 in DNA: TGCGCCAGCAGCCAAGGCGAAGCGGCCTTTAATGAAAAACTGTTTTTT.

This clone was detected only a few times. The rearrangement joins TRBV11-2 to TRBJ1-4; no firm D call. The ends were cut back, 5 bases at V and 7 bases at J, with 11 bases in the middle. Germline V lookup: CDR1 SGHAT, CDR2 FQNNGV. The CDR3 contains 13 residues. Here the CDR3 DNA reads TGTGCCAGCAGCCCGAGACTAGCTGAAAAACTGTTTTTT. As protein: CASSPRLAEKLFF.

There are a few counts of this clone. This rearrangement joins TRBV28 to TRBJ2-3; 9 bases match TRBD2. In germline, CDR1 is MDHEN, CDR2 SYDVKM. The junction had 8 bases not matched to a gene; V was cut back by 8 bases and J by 2 bases. CDR3 length: 15 residues. The CDR3 sequence is CASRLGTSFTDTQYF. CDR3 nucleotides: TGTGCCAGCCGCCTCGGGACTAGCTTCACAGATACGCAGTATTTT.

The chain combines TRBV15 with TRBJ2-6; D might be TRBD1 (5 bases). V was trimmed by 3 bases and J by 0 bases, leaving 21 bases between them. Looked up from germline, CDR1 is LNHNV and CDR2 is YYDKDF (reference sequence). This CDR3 region has 20 residues. CDR3 in amino acids: CATSRDTPYQWSSGANVLTF. The DNA of the CDR3 is TGTGCCACCAGCAGGGACACCCCTTACCAGTGGAGCTCTGGGGCCAACGTCCTGACTTTC. Full variable domain (remainder filled in from reference TRBV15 and TRBJ2-6): DAMVIQNPRYQVTQFGKPVTLSCSQTLNHNVMYWYQQKSSQAPKLLFHYYDKDFNNEADTPDNFQSRRPNTSFCFLDIRSPGLGDTAMYLCATSRDTPYQWSSGANVLTFGAGSRLTVL.

This chain connects TRBV15 to TRBJ2-7; D is possibly TRBD2 (5 bases). Trimming left V 4 bases short and J 0 bases short, with 10 bases between. CDR3 length equals 14 residues. From germline, CDR1 is LNHNV and CDR2 YYDKDF (reference sequence). The CDR3 DNA is TGTGCCACCAGCATCGGGATGAGCTCCTACGAGCAGTACTTC. This sequence encodes CATSIGMSSYEQYF.

This clone was seen only once. The V and J genes are TRBV7-8 and TRBJ1-5, with unresolved D. The germline V gene encodes CDR1 SGHVS and CDR2 FQNEAQ. The V gene lost 0 bases and the J gene lost 6 bases, with 6 bases spanning the gap. The CDR3 consists of 13 residues. For the CDR3, the DNA is TGTGCCAGCAGCTTAGCGGCGGGTCAGCCCCAGCATTTT. It codes for CASSLAAGQPQHF.

This clone occurred once. The CDR3 protein is CASSPGPGLAGGRTYEQYF. CDR3 nucleotides: TGCGCCAGCAGCCCAGGGCCGGGACTAGCGGGAGGTCGTACCTACGAGCAGTACTTC. The chain couples TRBV4-1 to TRBJ2-7; 15 bases are shared with TRBD2. The ends lost 4 bases at V and 2 bases at J; junction bases unmatched: 12. Looked up from germline, CDR1 is MGHRA and CDR2 is YSYEKL. The length of the CDR3 is 19 residues.

This clone was picked up a small number of times. The chain has TRBV6-1 and TRBJ1-2; unclear D gene. The germline V and J ends were trimmed by 7 bases and 4 bases, with 13 bases remaining between them. Germline V gives CDR1 MNHNS, CDR2 SASEGT. The CDR3 sequence is 13 residues long. The CDR3 here is CASMAPDFYGYTF. Written as DNA, the CDR3 is TGTGCCAGCATGGCTCCCGATTTCTATGGCTACACCTTC.

J is TRBJ2-5 and V is TRBV2; possible D gene TRBD1, 5 bases. Trimming pared 2 bases from V and 4 bases from J, leaving 8 bases between. The CDR3 covers 13 residues. Germline V lookup: CDR1 SNHLY, CDR2 FYNNEI. The CDR3 DNA reads as TGTGCCAGCAGTGAACGCCAGGGAGAGACCCAGTACTTC. Residues: CASSERQGETQYF.

The chain combines TRBV2 with TRBJ2-5; weak D call: TRBD1 (6 bases). Germline V CDR1 and CDR2: SNHLY, FYNNEI. The CDR3 spans 12 residues. The V end was cut by 3 bases, the J end by 5 bases, with 7 bases between. The CDR3: CASSDRGETQYF. CDR3 coding DNA: TGTGCCAGCAGTGACAGGGGTGAGACCCAGTACTTC.

J is TRBJ2-7 and V is TRBV6-5; D may be TRBD1 (6 bases). V lost 0 bases and J lost 5, with 11 bases in between. The CDR3 is made up of 14 amino acids. The germline gives CDR1 MNHEY, CDR2 SVGAGI. CDR3 in amino acids: CASSYSRDIHEQYF. The CDR3 DNA is TGTGCCAGCAGTTACTCCAGGGACATCCACGAGCAGTACTTC.

This clone was counted a few times. The rearrangement uses TRBV27 and TRBJ1-1; D is uncertain. The V end was cut by 3 bases, the J end by 1 base, with 9 bases between. The CDR3 loop spans 14 amino acids. Per the germline V gene, CDR1 is MNHEY and CDR2 is SMNVEV (reference sequence). CDR3 coding DNA: TGTGCCAGCAGTTTGTGGCAGTCGAACACTGAAGCTTTCTTT. Translating gives CASSLWQSNTEAFF.

This clone has a handful of counts. The V gene is TRBV7-6, the J gene TRBJ2-1; 15 bases fit TRBD2. CDR3 length: 18 residues. Germline V gene lookup returns CDR1 SGHVS and CDR2 FNYEAQ. The V gene end was trimmed by 2 bases and the J gene end by 8 bases; junction bases not matched to a gene: 10. CDR3 sequence reads: CASSLRTSGRAAQYEQFF. In DNA form, the CDR3 reads TGTGCCAGCAGCTTACGGACTAGCGGGAGGGCGGCCCAATATGAGCAGTTCTTC. The variable domain in full, with the rest retrieved from reference TRBV7-6 and TRBJ2-1, is GAGVSQSPRYKVTKRGQDVALRCDPISGHVSLYWYRQALGQGPEFLTYFNYEAQQDKSGLPNDRFSAERPEGSISTLTIQRTEQRDSAMYRCASSLRTSGRAAQYEQFFGPGTRLTVL.

The V call is TRBV7-8, the J call TRBJ2-1, with D perhaps TRBD1 (5 bases). From germline, CDR1 is SGHVS and CDR2 FQNEAQ. The V and J ends lost 2 bases and 9 bases respectively, with 17 bases between them. This CDR3 contains 15 residues. CDR3 DNA: TGTGCCAGCAGCTTACATTTCTTCAAAAGGGGTGAGCAGTTCTTC. Translated, it gives CASSLHFFKRGEQFF.

This clone has a single count. CDR3 sequence (DNA): TGCGCCAGCAGCTTGGCCGCTAGCGGGAGGGCCAGAGAGACCCAGTACTTC. It specifies CASSLAASGRARETQYF. The V and J genes are TRBV5-1 and TRBJ2-5; TRBD2 aligns across 12 bases. The V gene end was trimmed by 0 bases and the J gene end by 4 bases; junction bases not matched to a gene: 7. There are 17 residues in the CDR3. Looked up from germline, CDR1 is SGHRS and CDR2 is YFSETQ.

This clone appeared many times. V gene TRBV6-4 combines with J gene TRBJ2-2; D gene unclear. The germline gives CDR1 MRHNA, CDR2 SNTAGT. V was trimmed by 0 bases and J by 0 bases, leaving 8 bases between them. This CDR3 has 16 amino acids. Here the CDR3 DNA reads TGTGCCAGCAGTGACTCTGTAGAATCGAACACCGGGGAGCTGTTTTTT. Protein product: CASSDSVESNTGELFF.

V gene TRBV2 combines with J gene TRBJ2-2, with 7 bases fitting TRBD2. The CDR3 totals 14 residues. The V segment lost 6 bases and the J segment 2 bases; nucleotides outside the gene matches: 3. Germline V gene sequence: CDR1 SNHLY, CDR2 FYNNEI. CDR3 DNA: TGTGCCAGCAGGACTAGCACCAACACCGGGGAGCTGTTTTTT. Encoded protein: CASRTSTNTGELFF.

This clone was counted a few times. This chain links TRBV6-1 with TRBJ1-1; the D gene is possibly TRBD1 (6 bases). The germline V gene has CDR1 MNHNS and CDR2 SASEGT. Trimming pared 7 bases from V and 7 bases from J, leaving 16 bases between. This CDR3 is built from 13 residues. The CDR3 loop reads CASNRQVEHEAFF. The CDR3 bases are TGTGCCAGCAATAGACAGGTGGAGCATGAAGCTTTCTTT.

On this clone itself: One junction end does not reproduce the germline sequence, and a read error may be involved. The chain joins TRBV6-5 to TRBJ2-5, with 9 bases lining up with TRBD2. Germline-derived CDR1 and CDR2 are MNHEY and SVGAGI. The CDR3 contains 16 residues. CDR3 sequence (DNA): TGTGCCACCAGTTACTTTGCGGGGGGGCCCGGAGAGACCCAGTACTTC. This gives the protein CATSYFAGGPGETQYF.

The V call is TRBV7-2, the J call TRBJ1-5, with 7 bases aligning to TRBD1. J lost 2 bases, V lost 6 bases, and 4 bases had no gene match. Germline V gene sequence: CDR1 SGHTA, CDR2 FQGNSA. The CDR3 is made up of 14 amino acids. This CDR3 is CASRSDRGNQPQHF. CDR3 bases: TGTGCCAGCAGATCAGACAGGGGCAATCAGCCCCAGCATTTT.